The 23 T cell receptor beta chains below come from one sample, sequenced in a study of shared clonotypes between healthy human individuals. Assay: immunoSEQ multiplex PCR; the TCRdb copy retains only in-frame clones and omits some. The table shows over 400,000 clones, with around 85% occurring only once. The sample consisted of PBMCs. Receptor source: a woman between 35 and 50 years old in good health. Some clones in this sample may be carry-over from other donors' samples.

V gene TRBV7-9 combines with J gene TRBJ1-2, with a weak D call TRBD1 (6 bases). Trimming left V 5 bases short and J 5 bases short, with 15 bases between. The CDR3 is 14 residues long. Germline-derived CDR1 and CDR2 are SEHNR and FQNEAQ (reference sequence). The CDR3 loop is CASSMGALRYGYTF. The CDR3 bases are TGTGCCAGCAGCATGGGGGCCCTGCGGTATGGCTACACCTTC.

A note on this clone: This is likely an artifact of a read error, given a far larger clone one base away. Other DNA sequences of this sample code for an identical CDR3. This chain joins TRBV7-2 and TRBJ1-2; TRBD1 matches 9 bases. Germline loops: CDR1 SGHTA, CDR2 FQGNSA. The CDR3 is 13 amino acids. The J segment lost 7 bases and the V segment lost 7 bases, leaving 7 bases of the junction unmatched. Written as DNA, the CDR3 is TGTGCCAGCAACCGACAGGGGGAGGGTGGCTACACCTTC. It codes for CASNRQGEGGYTF.

The chain combines TRBV27 with TRBJ2-1; TRBD2 matches 10 bases. CDR1 MNHEY and CDR2 SMNVEV come from the germline V gene (reference sequence). The CDR3 has 15 residues. The V and J ends lost 3 bases and 5 bases, in that order; junction bases with no gene match: 4. CDR3 sequence: CASSFPSGRDNEQFF. In nucleotides, the CDR3 is TGTGCCAGCAGTTTCCCCAGCGGGAGGGACAATGAGCAGTTCTTC.

Notes on this clone: This likely came from a read error, as a far larger clone is one base away. J is TRBJ2-2 and V is TRBV4-3; D tentatively fits TRBD1 or TRBD2 (5 bases each). Germline CDR1 reads LGHNA; CDR2 reads YSLEER. This CDR3 contains 15 residues. DNA of the CDR3: TGCGCCAGCGGCCAAGGGACGCCGGGGACCGGGGAGCTGTTTTTT. Amino acids: CASGQGTPGTGELFF.

Comment on this clone: A far bigger clonotype differs at one base, so this is likely a read error. The sample holds other DNA sequences that translate to the same CDR3. The J gene is TRBJ2-5, the V gene TRBV30; 7 bases line up with TRBD2. This CDR3 has 13 residues. V lost 2 bases and J lost 4; bases outside the gene matches: 4. CDR1 and CDR2 from the germline V gene are GTSNPN and SVGIG (reference sequence). In nucleotides, the CDR3 is TGTGCCTGGAGTCGACTAGCAGGAGAGACCCAGTACTTC. Amino acids: CAWSRLAGETQYF.

V is TRBV28 and J is TRBJ2-5, with unresolved D. V was pared by 4 bases and J by 4 bases, with 10 bases between. The CDR3 spans 13 residues. Germline V lookup: CDR1 MDHEN, CDR2 SYDVKM. CDR3: CASSSTDRETQYF. The CDR3 DNA is TGTGCCAGCAGTTCGACGGACCGAGAGACCCAGTACTTC. Drawing the rest from reference TRBV28 and TRBJ2-5, the complete variable domain is DVKVTQSSRYLVKRTGEKVFLECVQDMDHENMFWYRQDPGLGLRLIYFSYDVKMKEKGDIPEGYSVSREKKERFSLILESASTNQTSMYLCASSSTDRETQYFGPGTRLLVL.

V gene TRBV19 combines with J gene TRBJ2-1; D unresolved. Germline assignment: CDR1 LNHDA and CDR2 SQIVND (reference sequence). This CDR3 contains 15 residues. Trimming stripped 3 bases from V and 2 bases from J, with 11 bases between. The CDR3 sequence is CASSISRLPYNEQFF. The CDR3 region has the DNA TGTGCCAGTAGTATTTCAAGGTTACCCTACAATGAGCAGTTCTTC. The entire variable domain, with the rest obtained from reference TRBV19 and TRBJ2-1, is as follows: DGGITQSPKYLFRKEGQNVTLSCEQNLNHDAMYWYRQDPGQGLRLIYYSQIVNDFQKGDIAEGYSVSREKKESFPLTVTSAQKNPTAFYLCASSISRLPYNEQFFGPGTRLTVL.

This clone came up a few times. This chain uses TRBV5-1 with TRBJ2-1; D unclear. The CDR3 sequence is 14 residues long. CDR1 and CDR2 (germline): SGHRS, YFSETQ. Trimming shortened V by 6 bases and J by 4 bases, and 14 bases separated the two germline ends. The CDR3 nucleotides read TGCGCCAGCACCGGAGACGGCCGGTACAATGAGCAGTTCTTC. Amino acids: CASTGDGRYNEQFF.

Only a few counts were recorded for this clone. It is likely a read error: a sequence one base away is far more abundant. For the CDR3, the DNA is TGTGCCAGCAGTCCAAGCCCCACAGGGCACTATTGCTACACCTTC. It codes for CASSPSPTGHYCYTF. J is TRBJ1-2 and V is TRBV6-6; D is possibly TRBD1 (6 bases). The CDR3 runs 15 residues. The germline gives CDR1 MNHNY, CDR2 SVGAGI (reference sequence).

The V and J genes are TRBV19 and TRBJ1-2; D is perhaps TRBD1 (5 bases). Germline V gives CDR1 LNHDA, CDR2 SQIVND (reference sequence). This CDR3 is 13 amino acids long. Trimming shortened V by 8 bases and J by 4 bases, and 14 bases separated the two germline ends. The CDR3 nucleotides read TGTGCCAGTGCCTTGACGGGGCCCTATGGCTACACCTTC. This sequence encodes CASALTGPYGYTF.

The chain recombines TRBV7-6 with TRBJ2-7; 12 bases agree with TRBD2. The germline gives CDR1 SGHVS, CDR2 FNYEAQ. The CDR3 has 15 residues. J lost 1 base, V lost 5 bases, and 3 bases had no gene match. CDR3 nucleotides: TGTGCCAGCAGCCAAGGACTAGCGGGATCCTACGAGCAGTACTTC. This translates into CASSQGLAGSYEQYF. Filled out from reference TRBV7-6 and TRBJ2-7, the complete variable domain reads GAGVSQSPRYKVTKRGQDVALRCDPISGHVSLYWYRQALGQGPEFLTYFNYEAQQDKSGLPNDRFSAERPEGSISTLTIQRTEQRDSAMYRCASSQGLAGSYEQYFGPGTRLTVT.

This clone was observed a single time. A much larger clonotype is one base distant, so this may be a read error. The gene calls are TRBV21-1 and TRBJ2-5. TRBV21-1 is a documented pseudogene. This CDR3 region has 16 residues. The CDR3 sequence is CASSKGGLGPRETQYF. CDR3 nucleotide sequence: TGTGCCAGCAGCAAAGGGGGGTTGGGTCCACGGGAGACCCAGTACTTC.

V is TRBV5-4 and J is TRBJ1-2, with D unclear. Germline CDR1 reads SGHNT; CDR2 reads YYREEE (reference sequence). Trimming took off 2 bases at V and 2 bases at J, with 10 bases between the two ends. The length of the CDR3 is 14 residues. The CDR3 spells CASSFVGENYGYTF. The CDR3 region has the DNA TGTGCCAGCAGCTTTGTTGGGGAAAACTATGGCTACACCTTC.

The chain uses TRBV5-6 and TRBJ2-7; D uncertain. V was cut by 1 base and J by 1 base, with 15 bases left in between. The CDR3 runs 16 residues. Per germline, CDR1 SGHDT and CDR2 YYEEEE. CDR3 DNA sequence: TGTGCCAGCAGCTTGATGAGGACCTCCCGGTCCTACGAGCAGTACTTC. Translation: CASSLMRTSRSYEQYF.

A remark on this clone: A much more abundant neighbour one base away suggests this may be a read error. The V call is TRBV7-9, the J call TRBJ1-5; no clear D gene. The CDR3 runs to 16 residues. Germline CDR1 and CDR2: SEHNR and FQNEAQ (reference sequence). The DNA of the CDR3 is TGTGCCAGCAGCTTCTCCCGGAGCGATAGCAATCGGCCCCAGCATTTT. Translated, it gives CASSFSRSDSNRPQHF.

The DNA for the CDR3 is TGTGCCAGCAGCTCCCGGGACAGGGGAGGCCTAGGATACGAGCAGTACTTC. Translating it yields CASSSRDRGGLGYEQYF. The chain uses TRBV13 and TRBJ2-7; 10 nucleotides match TRBD1. The ends lost 4 bases at V and 4 bases at J; junction bases unmatched: 13. This CDR3 has 17 residues. CDR1 is PRHDT, CDR2 FYEKMQ, per germline (reference sequence).

The rearrangement links TRBV7-2 to TRBJ1-6; TRBD1 might be the D (5 bases). The V gene's germline CDR1 is SGHTA and CDR2 FQGNSA. This CDR3 is built from 16 residues. Deletions cut 1 base from V and 7 bases from J, with 14 bases between. CDR3 loop: CASSLGVGRGNSPLHF. CDR3 nucleotides: TGTGCCAGCAGCTTAGGAGTGGGGCGCGGGAATTCACCCCTCCACTTT.

Concerning this clone: A far larger clone lies a single base away; this is likely a read error. The chain recombines TRBV19 with TRBJ1-2, with D perhaps matching TRBD1 (5 bases). The ends were cut back, 5 bases at V and 7 bases at J, with 23 bases in the middle. The germline gives CDR1 LNHDA, CDR2 SQIVND (reference sequence). The CDR3 extends over 16 amino acids. CDR3 in amino acids: CASSPPPGIGDFGYTF. The DNA for the CDR3 is TGTGCCAGTAGTCCCCCTCCCGGGATAGGGGACTTTGGCTACACCTTC.

This clone was observed a few times. This rearrangement joins TRBV6-6 to TRBJ2-1; D may be TRBD2 (5 bases). V lost 5 bases and J 8 bases, leaving 16 bases between the germline ends. Germline V gene data show CDR1 as MNHNY and CDR2 as SVGAGI (reference sequence). The CDR3 contains 14 residues. The CDR3 loop reads CASSPRRGIDEQFF. CDR3 coding DNA: TGTGCCAGCAGTCCCCGACGAGGGATCGATGAGCAGTTCTTC.

The chain has TRBV7-2 and TRBJ2-7, with 8 bases matching TRBD1. Germline assignment: CDR1 SGHTA and CDR2 FQGNSA. V lost 5 bases, J lost 4 bases, and 13 bases stayed unmatched. The CDR3 spans 16 residues. The CDR3 spells CASSPILAGGVYEQYF. The DNA for the CDR3 is TGTGCCAGCAGCCCTATCCTGGCAGGGGGCGTGTACGAGCAGTACTTC.

The chain's CDR3 is CASSRDREQSTDTQYF. The CDR3 nucleotides are TGTGCCAGCAGTAGGGACAGGGAACAAAGCACAGATACGCAGTATTTT. This chain links TRBV2 with TRBJ2-3; 9 nucleotides match TRBD1. The CDR3 has 16 amino acids. Germline V gene data show CDR1 as SNHLY and CDR2 as FYNNEI. Losses at the gene ends were 5 bases for V and 0 bases for J; bases not matched to a gene: 6.

On this clone itself: With a far larger clone one base away, a read error is the likely cause. V usage is TRBV5-1 and J usage is TRBJ2-5, with TRBD1 identical over 8 bases. The CDR3 extends over 15 amino acids. Germline CDR1 is SGHRS and CDR2 is YFSETQ. The trim removed 4 bases at V and 1 base at J, leaving 6 bases unmatched. The chain's CDR3 is CASSPLQGAQETQYF. As DNA, the CDR3 is TGCGCCAGCAGCCCCCTTCAGGGGGCCCAAGAGACCCAGTACTTC.

The rearrangement links TRBV15 to TRBJ2-7; D uncertain. Germline values: CDR1 LNHNV, CDR2 YYDKDF (reference sequence). The CDR3 has 20 residues. V was shortened by 3 bases and J by 2 bases, with 29 bases between the two germline ends. The CDR3 nucleotides are TGTGCCACCAGCAGCCGTGGGTTGGGCCGCGGATCCATAAACCCCTACGAGCAGTACTTC. It encodes CATSSRGLGRGSINPYEQYF.